One and the same sample provided the 25 T cell receptor beta chains below, sequenced in a study of blood T cell repertoires in COVID-19. Profiled with immunoSEQ multiplex PCR; TCRdb holds only in-frame clones, not every one. The sample has some 260,000 clones; under 90% are singletons. The specimen was peripheral blood. The receptors come from a woman between 18 and 29 years old with acute or convalescent COVID-19.

The chain carries TRBV9 and TRBJ2-3; 9 bases are a match to TRBD2. This CDR3 region has 17 residues. Germline V gene data show CDR1 as SGDLS and CDR2 as YYNGEE. V dropped 2 bases and J dropped 0; count of bases not matched to a gene: 7. In DNA, the CDR3 is TGTGCCAGCAGCGTCCGAGCTAGCGGGATTAGCACAGATACGCAGTATTTT. It yields the protein CASSVRASGISTDTQYF.

As concerns this clone: Mismatch with germline at one junction end may stem from a read error. The CDR3 loop reads CSAGDRSGGPF. The CDR3 DNA is TGCAGTGCAGGGGACCGGTCGGGGGGACCCTTT. V and J are TRBV20-1 and TRBJ2-3, with 7 bases aligning to TRBD2. CDR3 length: 11 residues. The germline V gene has CDR1 DFQATT and CDR2 SNEGSKA (reference sequence).

The J gene is TRBJ1-3, the V gene TRBV27, with D uncertain. The germline gives CDR1 MNHEY, CDR2 SMNVEV (reference sequence). The CDR3 runs 13 residues. The V end lost 7 bases, the J end lost 8 bases, and 15 bases lay between the germline ends. CDR3: CASIGPPWDTIYF. The CDR3 DNA sequence: TGTGCCAGCATTGGGCCTCCGTGGGACACCATATATTTT.

The V gene is TRBV18, the J gene TRBJ1-4, with 8 bases lining up with TRBD1. The CDR3 has 13 amino acids. With 3 bases clipped from V and 7 bases from J, the junction kept 1 base outside the gene matches. Germline V CDR1 and CDR2: KGHSH, LQKENI. DNA of the CDR3: TGTGCCAGCTCACCCGACAGGGGTGAAAAACTGTTTTTT. Its protein product is CASSPDRGEKLFF.

The CDR3 DNA is TGTGCCAGCAGCCAGGATGATAGCGGGACTACCTACGAGCAGTACTTC. Protein product: CASSQDDSGTTYEQYF. The chain carries TRBV4-2 and TRBJ2-7; 8 bases are shared with TRBD2. Trimming removed 3 bases from V and 2 bases from J; junction bases left unmatched: 9. The CDR3 has 16 amino acids. Germline V gene lookup returns CDR1 LGHNA and CDR2 YNFKEQ.

The chain is built from TRBV15 and TRBJ2-7; 9 bases agree with TRBD1. This CDR3 is 14 amino acids long. Unmatched junction bases numbered 3, after V lost 1 base and J lost 5 bases. The germline CDR1 and CDR2 sequences are LNHNV and YYDKDF (reference sequence). As DNA, the CDR3 is TGTGCCACCAGCAGAGGACAGGGGGTAGACGAGCAGTACTTC. Its translation: CATSRGQGVDEQYF.

The rearrangement links TRBV28 to TRBJ2-7, with 11 bases that match TRBD2. Germline CDR1 MDHEN, CDR2 SYDVKM. The J segment lost 4 bases and the V segment lost 6 bases, leaving 8 bases of the junction unmatched. CDR3 size: 15 residues. CDR3 sequence (DNA): TGTGCCAGCAGGGGGGAGACTAGCGGGACGTACGAGCAGTACTTC. Its protein is CASRGETSGTYEQYF.

A word on this clone: Other DNA sequences from this sample encode an identical CDR3 as well. V gene TRBV2 combines with J gene TRBJ2-7; no firm D call. This CDR3 is 11 amino acids long. The V end lost 6 bases, the J end lost 2 bases, and 5 bases lay between the germline ends. Germline CDR1 reads SNHLY; CDR2 reads FYNNEI. Here the CDR3 DNA reads TGTGCCAGCAGGTCTGCCTACGAGCAGTACTTC. Encoded protein: CASRSAYEQYF.

V usage is TRBV18 and J usage is TRBJ2-7; weak D call: TRBD1 (5 bases). This CDR3 region has 14 residues. The germline V gene has CDR1 KGHSH and CDR2 LQKENI. The V end lost 1 base, the J end lost 2 bases, and 9 bases lay between the germline ends. The CDR3 nucleotides read TGTGCCAGCTCACCACGGACGGACACCTACGAGCAGTACTTC. Translation gives CASSPRTDTYEQYF.

The CDR3 nucleotides are TGTGCCAGCAGTTTATACCCTTGGACAGGGGACTATGGCTACACCTTC. This translates into CASSLYPWTGDYGYTF. This sequence joins TRBV28 and TRBJ1-2; TRBD1 aligns across 9 bases. V shed 1 base and J 3 bases; nucleotides not matched to a gene: 6. From germline, CDR1 is MDHEN and CDR2 SYDVKM. The CDR3 runs 16 residues.

This chain joins TRBV29-1 and TRBJ2-3; no definite D call. The ends were cut back, 4 bases at V and 1 base at J, with 9 bases in the middle. Per the germline V gene, CDR1 is SQVTM and CDR2 is ANQGSEA. This CDR3 contains 13 residues. CDR3 DNA: TGCAGCGTTGCCCCCATAGGCACAGATACGCAGTATTTT. Protein: CSVAPIGTDTQYF.

The chain couples TRBV12-3 or TRBV12-4 to TRBJ1-2; D is ambiguous. The CDR3 totals 13 residues. V lost 3 bases and J 1 base, leaving 6 bases between the germline ends. The CDR3 sequence: CASSLGINYGYTF. The CDR3 DNA is TGTGCCAGCAGTTTGGGCATTAACTATGGCTACACCTTC.

This clone was counted once. This chain joins TRBV2 and TRBJ2-2, with unresolved D. CDR1 SNHLY and CDR2 FYNNEI come from the germline V gene. The CDR3 is 10 residues long. V lost 8 bases to trimming and J lost 7 bases, with 5 bases between them. CDR3 sequence (DNA): TGTGCCAGCCGCAGCGGGGAGCTGTTTTTT. Translation: CASRSGELFF.

The chain joins TRBV9 to TRBJ2-1, with D tentatively TRBD1 (5 bases). The CDR3 length is 16 residues. Trimming pared 2 bases from V and 8 bases from J, leaving 20 bases between. Germline CDR1 SGDLS, CDR2 YYNGEE. CDR3 sequence: CASSVARARLGDEQFF. As DNA, the CDR3 is TGTGCCAGCAGCGTGGCCAGGGCCCGCCTTGGGGATGAGCAGTTCTTC.

The chain joins TRBV18 to TRBJ2-1; no reliable D call. CDR1 and CDR2 (germline): KGHSH, LQKENI. The V end lost 3 bases, the J end lost 6 bases, and 15 bases lay between the germline ends. This CDR3 spans 15 amino acids. Written as DNA, the CDR3 is TGTGCCAGCTCACCGATTAGCCTTAGAAGCAATGAGCAGTTCTTC. It translates to CASSPISLRSNEQFF.

This clone has more than one count but fewer than ten. Other DNA sequences in the same sample also yield this CDR3. The chain employs TRBV28 and TRBJ1-2; no clear D gene. The CDR3 loop spans 12 amino acids. Germline V lookup: CDR1 MDHEN, CDR2 SYDVKM. V was clipped by 5 bases and J by 3 bases, with 7 bases between them. CDR3 sequence: CASSPGDYGYTF. The CDR3 DNA reads TGTGCCAGCAGTCCCGGGGACTATGGCTACACCTTC.

The chain has TRBV6-6 and TRBJ1-1, with 7 positions matching TRBD1. Germline values: CDR1 MNHNY, CDR2 SVGAGI (reference sequence). CDR3 size: 15 residues. Trimming took 2 bases from V and 4 from J; bases not matched to a gene: 7. Written as DNA, the CDR3 is TGTGCCAGCAGTTACCGGACAGGTCGGGCCACTGAAGCTTTCTTT. It encodes CASSYRTGRATEAFF.

This clone was observed once. V usage is TRBV15 and J usage is TRBJ1-2; no firm D call. The CDR3 contains 15 residues. The germline gives CDR1 LNHNV, CDR2 YYDKDF (reference sequence). Trimming took 1 base from V and 3 from J, leaving 12 bases between them. This chain's CDR3 is CATSRVNRGDYGYTF. The DNA for the CDR3 is TGTGCCACCAGCAGAGTGAATCGGGGAGACTATGGCTACACCTTC.

This chain joins TRBV5-4 and TRBJ2-5; D perhaps matches TRBD2 (5 bases). Trimming left V 1 base short and J 3 bases short, with 10 bases between. The CDR3 loop spans 14 amino acids. Germline CDR1 SGHNT, CDR2 YYREEE (reference sequence). In DNA form, the CDR3 reads TGTGCCAGCAGCTTGACCTTGAGGGAAGAGACCCAGTACTTC. Encoded protein: CASSLTLREETQYF. The variable domain in full, completed from reference TRBV5-4 and TRBJ2-5, reads ETGVTQSPTHLIKTRGQQVTLRCSSQSGHNTVSWYQQALGQGPQFIFQYYREEENGRGNFPPRFSGLQFPNYSSELNVNALELDDSALYLCASSLTLREETQYFGPGTRLLVL.

The gene calls are TRBV7-8 and TRBJ2-3, with TRBD2 matching 11 bases. Germline V gene data show CDR1 as SGHVS and CDR2 as FQNEAQ. V was pared by 3 bases and J by 2 bases, with 4 bases of the junction left unmatched. This CDR3 is built from 16 residues. CDR3 sequence reads: CASSFGTSGYTDTQYF. The CDR3 nucleotides read TGTGCCAGCAGCTTTGGGACTAGCGGTTACACAGATACGCAGTATTTT.

This chain uses TRBV7-2 with TRBJ1-2; TRBD1 matches at 8 bases. Germline V gives CDR1 SGHTA, CDR2 FQGNSA. Trimming took 0 bases from V and 4 from J; bases not matched to a gene: 25. This CDR3 region has 22 residues. The CDR3 DNA is TGTGCCAGCAGCTTAGCGATTTCGTACGGATCCGGAGCAGGGGGCGAGGGCTATGGCTACACCTTC. Its protein product is CASSLAISYGSGAGGEGYGYTF.

The chain combines TRBV5-1 with TRBJ2-7; 8 bases align to TRBD1. The CDR3 has 15 residues. After removal of 5 bases from V and 0 bases from J, the junction contained 7 bases not matched to a gene. Per germline, CDR1 SGHRS and CDR2 YFSETQ. The CDR3 region has the DNA TGCGCCAGCAGGTTCGGGACAGGTGCCTCCTACGAGCAGTACTTC. Residues: CASRFGTGASYEQYF.

V usage is TRBV5-4 and J usage is TRBJ1-2, with a tentative D call TRBD1 (5 bases). This CDR3 has 15 amino acids. V lost 0 bases and J 2 bases, leaving 11 bases between the germline ends. Per the germline V gene, CDR1 is SGHNT and CDR2 is YYREEE (reference sequence). CDR3: CASSLGGTVNYGYTF. The CDR3 DNA reads as TGTGCCAGCAGCTTGGGCGGGACGGTGAACTATGGCTACACCTTC. The whole variable domain, filled in from reference TRBV5-4 and TRBJ1-2, reads ETGVTQSPTHLIKTRGQQVTLRCSSQSGHNTVSWYQQALGQGPQFIFQYYREEENGRGNFPPRFSGLQFPNYSSELNVNALELDDSALYLCASSLGGTVNYGYTFGSGTRLTVV.

The rearrangement uses TRBV7-8 and TRBJ1-5; the D gene is possibly TRBD1 (5 bases). The V gene's germline CDR1 is SGHVS and CDR2 FQNEAQ. The CDR3 runs to 13 residues. V shed 4 bases and J shed 9 bases, with 13 bases lying between them. DNA for the CDR3: TGTGCCAGCAGCTCGGATGGGGGGTTGCCCCAGCATTTT. Protein: CASSSDGGLPQHF.

The chain joins TRBV5-8 to TRBJ2-1; D not certain. The CDR3 runs 15 residues. Deletions cut 3 bases from V and 1 base from J, with 11 bases between. In germline, CDR1 is SGHTS, CDR2 YDEGEE. The CDR3 nucleotides are TGTGCCAGCAGCTCCGGAGTTAGGTCCTACAATGAGCAGTTCTTC. Residues: CASSSGVRSYNEQFF.